The sequence of this TCR beta chain was determined in a study of post-analysis software for immune sequencing data. The TCR beta cDNA libraries contained unique molecular identifiers. TCRdb recomputed calls from the PCR reads with MiXCR, one row per CDR3 protein. The table has hundreds of thousands of distinct CDR3 sequences, approximately 60% seen once; the top ten hold around 10%. This CDR3 spans 12 amino acids. V was clipped by 5 bases and J by 8 bases, with 12 bases between them. For this clonotype: Its target is unknown.

The study, taken as a whole, reports: Among multiple sclerosis patients, normalized Chao1 diversity was significantly below that of controls. Included in a set of five TRBV segments more frequent in patients than controls were TRBV5-6, TRBV5-1 and TRBV20-1. Same-batch preparations were strongly co-clustered by F measure.

The J gene is TRBJ1-2, the V gene TRBV12-3 or TRBV12-4; tentatively, D is TRBD1 (5 bases). This sequence originates from a girl aged 2 to 10 with multiple sclerosis. The sequenced material came from blood. The CDR3 DNA follows: TGTGCCAGCAGTCCTGCAGGGAACGGCTACACCTTC. Residues: CASSPAGNGYTF.